This T cell receptor beta chain comes out of a study of cytomegalovirus exposure and HLA in healthy donors. Study-level findings and limits: When a later analysis compared HLA-associated TCR beta chains with equally common others, the HLA-associated chains turned out to be more clonally expanded and to have lower generation probabilities. Segments of the TCR beta V type were, in most cases, productive about 90% or about 30% of the time in an earlier analysis. Follow-up analysis later connected one missense variant in DCLRE1C with trimming of TCR beta V- and J-genes.

There are 15 residues in the CDR3. Germline trimming cut 6 bases from V and 2 bases from J; bases unmatched to any gene: 7. Germline CDR1 is SGHKS and CDR2 is YYEKEE (reference sequence). Donors showed nominal health when sampled, although they likely had unrecorded immune exposures. The PCR made use of 60 Vbeta and 13 Jbeta primers. Sequencing used immunoSEQ multiplex PCR; TCRdb keeps in-frame clones, though not all of them. The sample lists about 140,000 clones; 75% were seen once. Concerning this clone: The antigen is unknown.

The rearrangement joins TRBV5-5 to TRBJ2-7, with 11 bases fitting TRBD2. This receptor was identified in a man in his late teens or twenties in good health and CMV-seropositive. Sequenced sample: PBMCs. As DNA, the CDR3 is TGTGCCAGCACCAAACTAGCGGGAGCAGCCTACGAGCAGTACTTC. Translating gives CASTKLAGAAYEQYF.